Following are 14 T cell receptor beta chains from one sample sequenced in a study of shared clonotypes between healthy human individuals. Clones were read by immunoSEQ multiplex PCR, and TCRdb kept only the in-frame ones, dropping some. The sample holds about 100,000 clones, around 68% seen once. What was sequenced was memory CD8+ T cells sorted from blood. The subset was: CD45RO+ cells pooled with CCR7-negative TemRA cells. The receptors were sampled from a woman aged 25 to 39 in good health.

V is TRBV10-1 and J is TRBJ2-2; TRBD2 matches at 11 bases. This CDR3 spans 15 amino acids. V was clipped by 2 bases and J by 8 bases; unmatched bases: 4. CDR1 is WNHNN and CDR2 is SYGVQD in the germline V gene (reference sequence). The CDR3 bases are TGCGCCAGCAGTGAGCTAGCGGGAGGACAGGGGGAGCTGTTTTTT. Amino acids: CASSELAGGQGELFF.

This clone was observed at least ten times. CDR3 nucleotides: TGCAGCGTCGTGGTAGGGGTCACTGAAGCTTTCTTT. Amino acids: CSVVVGVTEAFF. The chain couples TRBV29-1 to TRBJ1-1; tentative D call: TRBD1 (5 bases). Deletions cut 6 bases from V and 4 bases from J, with 12 bases between. The CDR3 covers 12 residues. Per germline, CDR1 SQVTM and CDR2 ANQGSEA. The full variable domain, rest sourced from reference TRBV29-1 and TRBJ1-1, is SAVISQKPSRDICQRGTSLTIQCQVDSQVTMMFWYRQQPGQSLTLIATANQGSEATYESGFVIDKFPISRPNLTFSTLTVSNMSPEDSSIYLCSVVVGVTEAFFGQGTRLTVV.

The chain employs TRBV6-1 and TRBJ2-1, with 11 positions matching TRBD2. The CDR3 is 17 amino acids. Germline CDR1 reads MNHNS; CDR2 reads SASEGT. The ends lost 3 bases at V and 4 bases at J; junction bases unmatched: 8. The CDR3 region is CASSDDVAGGPYNEQFF. The CDR3 DNA reads TGTGCCAGCAGTGACGATGTAGCGGGAGGGCCTTACAATGAGCAGTTCTTC.

The V gene is TRBV27, the J gene TRBJ2-1; 10 bases map to TRBD2. V was pared by 6 bases and J by 7 bases, with 6 bases of the junction left unmatched. This CDR3 spans 14 amino acids. Germline CDR1 and CDR2: MNHEY and SMNVEV (reference sequence). This CDR3 is CASRAGGPVNEQFF. The CDR3 coding sequence is TGTGCCAGCAGAGCGGGAGGGCCAGTGAATGAGCAGTTCTTC.

This clone was counted between two and nine times. This chain links TRBV4-1 with TRBJ2-1, with 7 bases identical to TRBD1. This CDR3 has 13 amino acids. Germline V gene data show CDR1 as MGHRA and CDR2 as YSYEKL. V lost 5 bases, J lost 8 bases, and 6 bases stayed unmatched. This chain's CDR3 is CASSAHRGDEQFF. The CDR3 DNA reads as TGCGCCAGCAGCGCCCACAGGGGTGATGAGCAGTTCTTC.

The CDR3 region is CASSMGPGGIYEQYF. The CDR3 region has the DNA TGTGCCAGTAGTATGGGGCCGGGTGGGATATACGAGCAGTACTTC. This chain links TRBV19 with TRBJ2-7; possibly TRBD1 for D (5 bases). The CDR3 is 15 amino acids. Trimming took 3 bases from V and 4 from J, leaving 16 bases between them. Germline CDR1 LNHDA, CDR2 SQIVND (reference sequence). Based on the CDR3 plus reference TRBV19 and TRBJ2-7, the full variable domain is DGGITQSPKYLFRKEGQNVTLSCEQNLNHDAMYWYRQDPGQGLRLIYYSQIVNDFQKGDIAEGYSVSREKKESFPLTVTSAQKNPTAFYLCASSMGPGGIYEQYFGPGTRLTVT.

The chain has TRBV6-5 and TRBJ2-1, with unresolved D. Germline V lookup: CDR1 MNHEY, CDR2 SVGAGI. The CDR3 runs to 15 residues. Trimming shortened V by 4 bases and J by 4 bases, and 14 bases separated the two germline ends. CDR3: CASSSMIIIYNEQFF. DNA of the CDR3: TGTGCCAGCAGTTCCATGATCATCATATACAATGAGCAGTTCTTC.

This clone was counted a few times. The rearrangement links TRBV19 to TRBJ2-6; 9 nucleotides match TRBD2. V was pared by 5 bases and J by 0 bases, with 8 bases of the junction left unmatched. CDR1 and CDR2 (germline): LNHDA, SQIVND (reference sequence). CDR3 length equals 18 residues. CDR3 bases: TGTGCCAGTAGTGTCTTAGCGGGAGACTTCTCTGGGGCCAACGTCCTGACTTTC. It is translated as CASSVLAGDFSGANVLTF.

The chain uses TRBV11-2 and TRBJ2-1, with 13 bases matching TRBD2. The V segment lost 4 bases and the J segment 6 bases; nucleotides outside the gene matches: 6. The CDR3 loop spans 16 amino acids. From germline, CDR1 is SGHAT and CDR2 FQNNGV. CDR3 sequence (DNA): TGTGCCAGCAGCTACCTGGGGACTAGCGGGACCAATGAGCAGTTCTTC. Its protein product is CASSYLGTSGTNEQFF.

The chain combines TRBV7-9 with TRBJ2-7, with D perhaps matching TRBD2 (7 bases). Per the germline V gene, CDR1 is SEHNR and CDR2 is FQNEAQ (reference sequence). Trimming cost V 5 bases and J 3 bases, with 20 bases left between them. The CDR3 runs to 16 residues. CDR3 protein: CASSNTLGGRGYEQYF. In DNA, the CDR3 is TGTGCCAGCAGCAACACCCTGGGGGGGCGAGGCTACGAGCAGTACTTC.

This clone was observed a few times. This chain connects TRBV6-5 to TRBJ1-5; unclear D gene. V lost 4 bases and J 4 bases, leaving 14 bases between the germline ends. CDR1 is MNHEY and CDR2 is SVGAGI in the germline V gene. The CDR3 sequence is 15 residues long. CDR3: CASSLAPMGNQPQHF. The CDR3 DNA sequence: TGTGCCAGCAGTTTGGCCCCAATGGGGAATCAGCCCCAGCATTTT.

The chain has TRBV10-3 and TRBJ2-1, with TRBD2 as a possible D gene (5 bases). This CDR3 is built from 14 residues. Germline V CDR1 and CDR2: ENHRY, SYGVKD. Trimming shortened V by 9 bases and J by 0 bases, and 12 bases separated the two germline ends. CDR3: CAMGADSSYNEQFF. The CDR3 DNA follows: TGTGCCATGGGAGCGGATAGCTCCTACAATGAGCAGTTCTTC.

This sequence joins TRBV19 and TRBJ2-1, with 7 bases that match TRBD2. This CDR3 has 14 amino acids. Germline CDR1 reads LNHDA; CDR2 reads SQIVND (reference sequence). V was clipped by 9 bases and J by 0 bases; unmatched bases: 5. The DNA for the CDR3 is TGTGCCAGCAGCCTAGCGGCCTCCTACAATGAGCAGTTCTTC. It codes for CASSLAASYNEQFF. The entire variable domain, with the rest obtained from reference TRBV19 and TRBJ2-1, is as follows: DGGITQSPKYLFRKEGQNVTLSCEQNLNHDAMYWYRQDPGQGLRLIYYSQIVNDFQKGDIAEGYSVSREKKESFPLTVTSAQKNPTAFYLCASSLAASYNEQFFGPGTRLTVL.

The chain carries TRBV6-1 and TRBJ2-7; a possible D gene is TRBD1 (7 bases). Germline CDR1 reads MNHNS; CDR2 reads SASEGT. CDR3 length equals 12 residues. V was clipped by 8 bases and J by 2 bases, with 10 bases between them. The CDR3 spells CASGGTAYEQYF. In DNA, the CDR3 is TGTGCCAGCGGGGGGACAGCCTACGAGCAGTACTTC.